Presented here are 26 T cell receptor beta chains from one specimen sequenced in a study of shared clonotypes between healthy human individuals. Assay: immunoSEQ multiplex PCR; the TCRdb copy retains only in-frame clones and omits some. Among some 600,000 clones listed, 95% to 97% were seen once. Naive CD8 cells comprised CD45RO-negative, CCR7-positively selected cells, excluding terminally differentiated effector memory CD45RA+ cells. The sequenced sample was naive CD8+ T cells sorted from blood. The receptors were sampled from a woman aged 30 to 39 in good health.

The chain has TRBV27 and TRBJ2-1; 8 bases map to TRBD2. CDR1 MNHEY and CDR2 SMNVEV come from the germline V gene (reference sequence). V lost 0 bases and J lost 5; bases outside the gene matches: 3. CDR3 length: 15 amino acids. As DNA, the CDR3 is TGTGCCAGCAGTTTATCAGGACTAGCCCACAATGAGCAGTTCTTC. It yields the protein CASSLSGLAHNEQFF.

The CDR3 reads CAVSSGRVPYNEQFF. As DNA, the CDR3 is TGTGCCGTCTCTAGCGGAAGGGTGCCCTACAATGAGCAGTTCTTC. The V gene is TRBV27, the J gene TRBJ2-1; 7 nucleotides align to TRBD2. CDR1 is MNHEY and CDR2 is SMNVEV in the germline V gene (reference sequence). The CDR3 covers 15 residues. The V and J ends lost 11 bases and 2 bases, in that order; junction bases with no gene match: 12.

The chain joins TRBV29-1 to TRBJ1-1, with D hard to call. CDR3 length equals 12 residues. The germline CDR1 and CDR2 sequences are SQVTM and ANQGSEA. Trimming removed 4 bases at V and 1 base at J, with 7 bases between. Written as DNA, the CDR3 is TGCAGCGTTGGTCGGGGGAACACTGAAGCTTTCTTT. This codes for CSVGRGNTEAFF.

The CDR3 DNA reads as TGTGCCAGCAGTGAATTGGGGGACTATGGCTACACCTTC. This translates into CASSELGDYGYTF. V gene TRBV6-1 combines with J gene TRBJ1-2; tentative D call: TRBD1 (5 bases). CDR1 is MNHNS and CDR2 is SASEGT in the germline V gene. The CDR3 extends over 13 amino acids. The ends were cut back, 2 bases at V and 3 bases at J, with 7 bases in the middle.

This chain links TRBV28 with TRBJ2-7, with 8 nucleotides matching TRBD1. After removal of 5 bases from V and 4 bases from J, the junction contained 4 bases not matched to a gene. The CDR3 sequence is 13 residues long. The germline CDR1 and CDR2 sequences are MDHEN and SYDVKM. In DNA form, the CDR3 reads TGTGCCAGCAGTATTGGGACAGGTTACGAGCAGTACTTC. This gives the protein CASSIGTGYEQYF.

The chain joins TRBV7-2 to TRBJ2-7; a possible D gene is TRBD1 (6 bases). The CDR3 runs 13 residues. CDR1 is SGHTA and CDR2 is FQGNSA in the germline V gene. V gave up 5 bases and J gave up 6 bases, with 14 bases separating them. The CDR3 DNA sequence: TGTGCCAGCAGCCCAGGGGTGGGGGCCGAGCAGTACTTC. Amino acid sequence: CASSPGVGAEQYF.

The genes are TRBV7-2 and TRBJ1-1; D gene ambiguous. This CDR3 region has 13 residues. V was pared by 5 bases and J by 2 bases, with 9 bases between. The V gene's germline CDR1 is SGHTA and CDR2 FQGNSA. Here the CDR3 DNA reads TGTGCCAGCAGCCTAACCTTTAACACTGAAGCTTTCTTT. This sequence encodes CASSLTFNTEAFF.

This clone was counted a single time. The chain uses TRBV5-1 and TRBJ2-1, with 16 positions matching TRBD2. V lost 4 bases and J lost 7; bases outside the gene matches: 8. The germline CDR1 and CDR2 sequences are SGHRS and YFSETQ. CDR3 size: 17 residues. The CDR3 region is CASSPGLAGGPGNEQFF. The CDR3 coding sequence is TGCGCCAGCAGCCCGGGACTAGCGGGAGGGCCCGGTAATGAGCAGTTCTTC.

V is TRBV6-4 and J is TRBJ2-2; 11 nucleotides agree with TRBD2. CDR3 length: 16 amino acids. The J segment lost 1 base and the V segment lost 4 bases, leaving 2 bases of the junction unmatched. Germline V gene sequence: CDR1 MRHNA, CDR2 SNTAGT. CDR3 protein: CASSVLAGGNTGELFF. The CDR3 region has the DNA TGTGCCAGCAGTGTTCTAGCGGGAGGGAACACCGGGGAGCTGTTTTTT.

The chain couples TRBV4-1 to TRBJ2-5, with a possible D match to TRBD2 (6 bases). Germline CDR1 and CDR2: MGHRA and YSYEKL. Trimming removed 6 bases from V and 3 bases from J, with 11 bases in between. This CDR3 is built from 13 residues. CDR3 loop: CASRGGVKETQYF. The CDR3 coding sequence is TGCGCCAGCAGGGGCGGGGTTAAAGAGACCCAGTACTTC.

This rearrangement joins TRBV6-7 to TRBJ2-3, with 14 bases fitting TRBD2. TRBV6-7 is designated an ORF whose function remains uncertain. The trim removed 2 bases at V and 1 base at J, leaving 2 bases unmatched. The CDR3 is 17 amino acids. In DNA, the CDR3 is TGTGCCAGCAGTTACACGGGACTAGCGGGAGGCACAGATACGCAGTATTTT. As protein: CASSYTGLAGGTDTQYF.

This clone was detected only once. The chain joins TRBV6-5 to TRBJ2-3, with D unclear. Germline V gene sequence: CDR1 MNHEY, CDR2 SVGAGI. The CDR3 spans 13 residues. Trimming stripped 6 bases from V and 2 bases from J, with 9 bases between. This chain's CDR3 is CASRPQDTDTQYF. Here the CDR3 DNA reads TGTGCCAGCAGACCCCAGGACACAGATACGCAGTATTTT.

The chain links TRBV27 to TRBJ2-1; 11 bases fit TRBD2. Germline V gene data show CDR1 as MNHEY and CDR2 as SMNVEV (reference sequence). V dropped 7 bases and J dropped 8; count of bases not matched to a gene: 7. The CDR3 totals 14 residues. The CDR3 sequence: CASNSGRVLDEQFF. DNA of the CDR3: TGTGCCAGCAATAGCGGGAGGGTTCTGGATGAGCAGTTCTTC.

V gene TRBV28 combines with J gene TRBJ2-3; tentatively, D is TRBD2 (5 bases). The CDR3 has 14 residues. V dropped 6 bases and J dropped 3 bases, with 13 bases sitting between them. CDR1 is MDHEN and CDR2 is SYDVKM in the germline V gene. CDR3 nucleotides: TGTGCCAGCAGCTTAATGACGGGGACAGATACGCAGTATTTT. Residues: CASSLMTGTDTQYF.

J is TRBJ2-1 and V is TRBV5-1, with 8 positions matching TRBD2. The J segment lost 3 bases and the V segment lost 2 bases, leaving 4 bases of the junction unmatched. The CDR3 is made up of 15 amino acids. Germline loops: CDR1 SGHRS, CDR2 YFSETQ. CDR3 sequence reads: CASSLAGDYYNEQFF. CDR3 bases: TGCGCCAGCAGCTTAGCGGGAGACTACTACAATGAGCAGTTCTTC.

The CDR3 loop is CASSPGGRLYF. Here the CDR3 DNA reads TGTGCCAGCAGTCCTGGGGGGAGATTGTACTTC. V is TRBV27 and J is TRBJ2-7; weak D call: TRBD2 (6 bases). Looked up from germline, CDR1 is MNHEY and CDR2 is SMNVEV (reference sequence). The CDR3 totals 11 residues. The V and J ends lost 5 bases and 12 bases respectively, with 14 bases between them.

This chain connects TRBV7-8 to TRBJ2-3; the match to TRBD1 covers 11 bases. This CDR3 contains 15 residues. Germline CDR1 reads SGHVS; CDR2 reads FQNEAQ. V shed 4 bases and J 6 bases; nucleotides not matched to a gene: 6. The CDR3 loop is CASSSPGQGEDTQYF. The CDR3 bases are TGTGCCAGCAGCTCTCCGGGACAGGGGGAGGATACGCAGTATTTT. Using reference TRBV7-8 and TRBJ2-3 for the parts outside the CDR3, the full variable domain is GAGVSQSPRYKVAKRGQDVALRCDPISGHVSLFWYQQALGQGPEFLTYFQNEAQLDKSGLPSDRFFAERPEGSVSTLKIQRTQQEDSAVYLCASSSPGQGEDTQYFGPGTRLTVL.

This chain uses TRBV5-1 with TRBJ2-5; TRBD1 matches at 10 bases. The end of the DNA aligns better with TRBJ2-7, so the J call may be wrong. The germline CDR1 and CDR2 sequences are SGHRS and YFSETQ. The CDR3 has 14 amino acids. In nucleotides, the CDR3 is TGCGCCAGCAGCTCGGGACAGGGGCGCGACGAGCAGTACTTC. Translation gives CASSSGQGRDEQYF.

This clone was seen a handful of times. The chain couples TRBV7-9 to TRBJ1-1; D gene uncertain. From germline, CDR1 is SEHNR and CDR2 FQNEAQ (reference sequence). The CDR3 contains 14 residues. The V and J ends lost 1 base and 3 bases respectively, with 9 bases between them. CDR3 nucleotides: TGTGCCAGCAGCTTAGTATCTGCGGACACTGAAGCTTTCTTT. It translates to CASSLVSADTEAFF.

The chain has TRBV11-1 and TRBJ2-7; D is unclear. Germline V gene lookup returns CDR1 SGHAT and CDR2 FQDESV (reference sequence). V lost 9 bases and J lost 1, with 7 bases in between. This CDR3 region has 11 residues. CDR3 loop: CASGLSYEQYF. In DNA, the CDR3 is TGTGCCAGTGGTTTGTCCTACGAGCAGTACTTC.

The gene calls are TRBV5-6 and TRBJ1-2, with D perhaps matching TRBD1 (5 bases). V dropped 2 bases and J dropped 4 bases, with 15 bases sitting between them. CDR1 is SGHDT, CDR2 YYEEEE, per germline. This CDR3 region has 15 residues. The CDR3 DNA reads as TGTGCCAGCAGCTTCGTTCAATCAGGGCCCTATGGCTACACCTTC. Translated, it gives CASSFVQSGPYGYTF.

The chain is built from TRBV29-1 and TRBJ2-1; 7 nucleotides align to TRBD1. In germline, CDR1 is SQVTM, CDR2 ANQGSEA. The CDR3 spans 11 residues. V shed 6 bases, J shed 4 bases, and the junction held 0 bases outside the gene matches. CDR3 sequence (DNA): TGCAGCGTGGGACAGTACAATGAGCAGTTCTTC. Amino acids: CSVGQYNEQFF.

The genes are TRBV11-2 and TRBJ2-1; 7 bases agree with TRBD2. The CDR3 extends over 12 amino acids. The V segment lost 3 bases and the J segment 12 bases; nucleotides outside the gene matches: 5. The V gene's germline CDR1 is SGHAT and CDR2 FQNNGV. The CDR3 nucleotides are TGTGCCAGCAGCTTTGGATCGGGGGGGCAGTTCTTC. This encodes CASSFGSGGQFF. The full variable domain, rest sourced from reference TRBV11-2 and TRBJ2-1, is EAGVAQSPRYKIIEKRQSVAFWCNPISGHATLYWYQQILGQGPKLLIQFQNNGVVDDSQLPKDRFSAERLKGVDSTLKIQPAKLEDSAVYLCASSFGSGGQFFGPGTRLTVL.

This clone was observed a single time. The chain recombines TRBV14 with TRBJ2-4; 13 bases map to TRBD2. The CDR3 sequence is 15 residues long. Germline V gives CDR1 SGHDN, CDR2 FVKESK. V was clipped by 4 bases and J by 13 bases; unmatched bases: 10. This CDR3 reads CASSPGLAGLPRQYF. As DNA, the CDR3 is TGTGCCAGCAGCCCGGGACTAGCGGGATTACCTCGCCAGTACTTC.

The CDR3 DNA reads TGTGCCAGTAAGACCGCCTACGAGCAGTACTTC. This sequence encodes CASKTAYEQYF. The chain has TRBV19 and TRBJ2-7; D is undetermined. The CDR3 is 11 residues long. V lost 7 bases, J lost 2 bases, and 6 bases lay in between. Germline V gives CDR1 LNHDA, CDR2 SQIVND (reference sequence). The complete variable domain, with remaining parts taken from reference TRBV19 and TRBJ2-7, reads DGGITQSPKYLFRKEGQNVTLSCEQNLNHDAMYWYRQDPGQGLRLIYYSQIVNDFQKGDIAEGYSVSREKKESFPLTVTSAQKNPTAFYLCASKTAYEQYFGPGTRLTVT.

The chain carries TRBV19 and TRBJ2-1, with 12 bases aligning to TRBD2. This CDR3 spans 16 amino acids. Germline-derived CDR1 and CDR2 are LNHDA and SQIVND (reference sequence). The V gene end was trimmed by 4 bases and the J gene end by 8 bases; junction bases not matched to a gene: 9. The CDR3 region is CASSSWASGRVDEQFF. In nucleotides, the CDR3 is TGTGCCAGTAGTAGTTGGGCTAGCGGGAGGGTCGATGAGCAGTTCTTC.